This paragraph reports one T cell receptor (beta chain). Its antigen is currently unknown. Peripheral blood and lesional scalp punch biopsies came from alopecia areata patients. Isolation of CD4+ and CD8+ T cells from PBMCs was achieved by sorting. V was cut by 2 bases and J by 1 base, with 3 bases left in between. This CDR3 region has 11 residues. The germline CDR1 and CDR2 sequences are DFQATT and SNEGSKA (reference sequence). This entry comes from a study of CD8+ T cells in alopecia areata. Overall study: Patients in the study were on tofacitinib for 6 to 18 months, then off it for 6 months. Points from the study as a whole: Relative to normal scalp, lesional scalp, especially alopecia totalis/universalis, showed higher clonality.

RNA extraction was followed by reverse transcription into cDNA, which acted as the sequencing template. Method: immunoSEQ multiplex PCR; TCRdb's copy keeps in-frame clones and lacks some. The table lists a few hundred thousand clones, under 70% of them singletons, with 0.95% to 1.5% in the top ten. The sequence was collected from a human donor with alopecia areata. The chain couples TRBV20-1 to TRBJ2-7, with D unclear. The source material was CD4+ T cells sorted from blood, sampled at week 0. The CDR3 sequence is CSARPSYEQYF. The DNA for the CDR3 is TGCAGTGCTAGACCATCCTACGAGCAGTACTTC.